Below are 12 T cell receptor beta chains sequenced from a single sample in a study of Ad26.COV2.S vaccination and SARS-CoV-2 variants. Treatment noted: 15 to 20 received Ad26.COV2.S at low or high dose, single or two shots; about five received placebo; per-sample allocation not given. Vaccine and placebo recipients were sampled on day 63 after the first injection. TCRdb keeps only in-frame clones here, not all; method: immunoSEQ multiplex PCR. This sample yields fewer than 400,000 clones, of which roughly nine tenths are seen a single time; approximately 3.7% belongs to the top ten. The sequenced sample was peripheral blood, obtained in a trial of Ad26.COV2.S vaccine versus placebo. The receptors were gathered from a person aged 18-65 years who received the Ad26.COV2.S COVID-19 vaccine or a placebo.

The chain links TRBV27 to TRBJ1-1, with D tentatively TRBD1 (5 bases). This CDR3 is 16 amino acids long. V gave up 7 bases and J gave up 0 bases, with 18 bases separating them. CDR1 is MNHEY and CDR2 is SMNVEV in the germline V gene (reference sequence). DNA for the CDR3: TGTGCCAGCAATCCAGGGACGAAAGTAATGAACACTGAAGCTTTCTTT. It encodes CASNPGTKVMNTEAFF.

The gene calls are TRBV6-6 and TRBJ2-7; D gene uncertain. Trimming removed 7 bases from V and 2 bases from J, with 15 bases in between. The CDR3 spans 14 residues. The germline V gene has CDR1 MNHNY and CDR2 SVGAGI (reference sequence). CDR3 nucleotide sequence: TGTGCCAGCACCGACCCATATGATCCCTACGAGCAGTACTTC. The encoded protein is CASTDPYDPYEQYF.

The chain links TRBV2 to TRBJ2-5; 8 bases match TRBD2. Germline V gives CDR1 SNHLY, CDR2 FYNNEI. V lost 3 bases and J lost 5; bases outside the gene matches: 11. The CDR3 loop spans 16 amino acids. The CDR3 sequence is CASSDPTQRGWETQYF. CDR3 bases: TGTGCCAGCAGTGACCCGACTCAGCGGGGGTGGGAGACCCAGTACTTC.

This clone was seen only once. The chain is built from TRBV27 and TRBJ2-7; D is possibly TRBD2 (6 bases). Trimming shortened V by 3 bases and J by 1 base, and 10 bases separated the two germline ends. Looked up from germline, CDR1 is MNHEY and CDR2 is SMNVEV (reference sequence). This CDR3 has 14 residues. CDR3 sequence (DNA): TGTGCCAGCAGTTTCGGGGGTCTTTCCTACGAGCAGTACTTC. It yields the protein CASSFGGLSYEQYF.

The V call is TRBV5-1, the J call TRBJ1-1; D not resolved. There are 15 residues in the CDR3. Trimming took off 0 bases at V and 0 bases at J, with 9 bases between the two ends. In germline, CDR1 is SGHRS, CDR2 YFSETQ. CDR3 protein: CASSLDGSLNTEAFF. CDR3 in DNA: TGCGCCAGCAGCTTGGATGGCAGTTTGAACACTGAAGCTTTCTTT.

The chain has TRBV5-1 and TRBJ2-3; no definite D call. V was shortened by 2 bases and J by 1 base, with 14 bases between the two germline ends. Germline lookup yields CDR1 SGHRS and CDR2 YFSETQ. CDR3 length: 16 residues. CDR3 amino acids: CASSLGPGGRTDTQYF. The CDR3 DNA follows: TGCGCCAGCAGCTTAGGGCCCGGTGGCCGCACAGATACGCAGTATTTT.

The gene calls are TRBV14 and TRBJ2-3; no clear D. This CDR3 is built from 12 residues. Trimming removed 8 bases at V and 4 bases at J, with 10 bases between. The germline CDR1 and CDR2 sequences are SGHDN and FVKESK. The CDR3 DNA follows: TGTGCCAGCGGCATGGTCGCAGATACGCAGTATTTT. It encodes CASGMVADTQYF. Using reference TRBV14 and TRBJ2-3 for the parts outside the CDR3, the full variable domain is EAGVTQFPSHSVIEKGQTVTLRCDPISGHDNLYWYRRVMGKEIKFLLHFVKESKQDESGMPNNRFLAERTGGTYSTLKVQPAELEDSGVYFCASGMVADTQYFGPGTRLTVL.

This chain links TRBV29-1 with TRBJ2-3; maybe TRBD2 (5 bases). The germline V and J ends were trimmed by 4 bases and 4 bases, with 18 bases remaining between them. Germline-derived CDR1 and CDR2 are SQVTM and ANQGSEA. This CDR3 is built from 15 residues. CDR3 residues: CSVVNSGFGADTQYF. CDR3 nucleotide sequence: TGCAGCGTTGTTAATTCCGGGTTCGGGGCAGATACGCAGTATTTT.

The V and J genes are TRBV5-1 and TRBJ1-1; D unclear. V was shortened by 6 bases and J by 3 bases, with 9 bases between the two germline ends. CDR3 length: 12 residues. Germline values: CDR1 SGHRS, CDR2 YFSETQ. The CDR3 protein is CASKGGDTEAFF. The CDR3 DNA follows: TGCGCCAGCAAGGGCGGTGACACTGAAGCTTTCTTT.

The rearrangement uses TRBV2 and TRBJ1-2, with TRBD1 identical over 7 bases. This CDR3 is 13 amino acids long. Germline loops: CDR1 SNHLY, CDR2 FYNNEI. The V segment lost 9 bases and the J segment 4 bases; nucleotides outside the gene matches: 8. This CDR3 reads CASYRDSGYGYTF. The CDR3, as DNA: TGTGCCAGTTACCGGGACAGTGGCTATGGCTACACCTTC.

On this clone: The same CDR3 arises from other DNA sequences in this sample as well. The J gene is TRBJ2-7, the V gene TRBV6-2 or TRBV6-3, with D tentatively TRBD1 (6 bases). This CDR3 spans 13 amino acids. Per germline, CDR1 MNHEY and CDR2 SVGEGT. Trimming shortened V by 3 bases and J by 2 bases, and 8 bases separated the two germline ends. CDR3 sequence reads: CASSYGQTYEQYF. In DNA, the CDR3 is TGTGCCAGCAGTTATGGACAGACCTACGAGCAGTACTTC.

This rearrangement joins TRBV9 to TRBJ2-6; TRBD1 aligns across 10 bases. Per the germline V gene, CDR1 is SGDLS and CDR2 is YYNGEE. This CDR3 contains 18 residues. Unmatched junction bases numbered 7, after V lost 1 base and J lost 3 bases. The CDR3 DNA follows: TGTGCCAGCAGCGTACCCTGGGACAGGGGTGATGGGGCCAACGTCCTGACTTTC. As protein: CASSVPWDRGDGANVLTF.